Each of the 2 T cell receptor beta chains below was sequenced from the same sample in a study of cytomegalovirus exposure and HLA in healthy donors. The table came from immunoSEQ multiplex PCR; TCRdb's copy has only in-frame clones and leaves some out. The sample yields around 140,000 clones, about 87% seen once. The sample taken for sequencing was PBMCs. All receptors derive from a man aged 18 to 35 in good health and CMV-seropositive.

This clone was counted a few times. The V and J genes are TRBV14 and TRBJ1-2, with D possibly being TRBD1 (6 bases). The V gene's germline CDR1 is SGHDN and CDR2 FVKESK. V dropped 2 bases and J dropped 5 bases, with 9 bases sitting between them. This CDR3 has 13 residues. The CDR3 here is CASSQQQGYGYTF. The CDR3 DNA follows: TGTGCCAGCAGCCAACAACAGGGATATGGCTACACCTTC.

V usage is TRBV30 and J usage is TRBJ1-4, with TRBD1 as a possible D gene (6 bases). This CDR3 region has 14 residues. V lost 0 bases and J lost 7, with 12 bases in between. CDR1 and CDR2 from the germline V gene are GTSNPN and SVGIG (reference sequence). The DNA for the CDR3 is TGTGCCTGGAGTGTAGGCGTAGGGGGTGAAAAACTGTTTTTT. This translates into CAWSVGVGGEKLFF. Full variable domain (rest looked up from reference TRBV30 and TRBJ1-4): SQTIHQWPATLVQPVGSPLSLECTVEGTSNPNLYWYRQAAGRGLQLLFYSVGIGQISSEVPQNLSASRPQDRQFILSSKKLLLSDSGFYLCAWSVGVGGEKLFFGSGTQLSVL.